The rows below give T cell receptor beta chains drawn from one sample of a study of T cell responses to AZD1222 COVID-19 vaccine. Sequencing used immunoSEQ multiplex PCR; TCRdb keeps in-frame clones, though not all of them. This table holds approximately 190,000 clones, roughly 93% found once. Material: peripheral blood, obtained on day 0 of AZD1222 vaccination. These receptors were collected from an adult in good health. Each CDR3 is given with its conserved first and last residue. A D gene is named only where the DNA matches it firmly. Clone size is given for some rows only: seen once, a few or many times, or a class if the clone is expanded.

>TRBD2|TRBV7-6|TRBJ2-3|16|NA
TGTGCCAGCAGCCCCCTGGCGGGAGCGTACACAGATACGCAGTATTTT
CASSPLAGAYTDTQYF
>TRBD1|TRBV7-3|TRBJ2-3|16|NA
TGTGCCAGCAGCCTCGGGACAGGCATTCGAACAGATACGCAGTATTTT
CASSLGTGIRTDTQYF
>NA|TRBV27|TRBJ1-5|15|NA
TGTGCCAGCAGTTTTGGGGCATTAAGCAATCAGCCCCAGCATTTT
CASSFGALSNQPQHF
>NA|TRBV2|TRBJ1-4|14|NA
TGTGCCAGCCGTGATGCTAGGGGGGATGAAAAACTGTTTTTT
CASRDARGDEKLFF
>NA|TRBV2|TRBJ2-1|13|NA
TGTGCCAGCGCGGGTACATCCTACAATGAGCAGTTCTTC
CASAGTSYNEQFF
>TRBD1|TRBV5-8|TRBJ1-3|19|NA
TGTGCCAGCAGCCTCTGGACAGGGGGCAATCAGGTGGCTGGAAACACCATATATTTT
CASSLWTGGNQVAGNTIYF
>NA|TRBV7-9|TRBJ1-2|12|once
TGTGCCAGCAGCCCACCTTCGGGTGGCTACACCTTC
CASSPPSGGYTF
>NA|TRBV7-2|TRBJ1-5|15|NA
TGTGCCAGCAGCTTAGCGCCTGCAGTTAACCAGCCCCAGCATTTT
CASSLAPAVNQPQHF
>NA|TRBV6-4|TRBJ1-6|17|NA
TGTGCCAGCAGTGACATCGGGGACGTTCGTTATAATTCACCCCTCCACTTT
CASSDIGDVRYNSPLHF
>NA|TRBV5-8|TRBJ2-7|13|NA
TGTGCCAGCAGCTATATTATCGGATACGAGCAGTACTTC
CASSYIIGYEQYF
>NA|TRBV11-2|TRBJ1-3|15|NA
TGTGCCAGCAGCTTAGTACTGGGGGTTCGAAACACCATATATTTT
CASSLVLGVRNTIYF
>NA|TRBV19|TRBJ2-3|18|NA
TGTGCCAGTGGGGACTCCCCGGCCTGGCATTCTAGCACAGATACGCAGTATTTT
CASGDSPAWHSSTDTQYF
>TRBD1|TRBV5-1|TRBJ2-7|15|NA
TGCGCCAGCAGCGCAGGCGGACAGGAGACCTACGAGCAGTACTTC
CASSAGGQETYEQYF
>TRBD2|TRBV15|TRBJ2-7|15|once
TGTGCCACCAGCCCCACTAGCGGGAGCCCCCACGAGCAGTACTTC
CATSPTSGSPHEQYF
>NA|TRBV5-6|TRBJ2-3|14|NA
TGTGCCAGCAGCTTGTACGGGGAAGATGATACGCAGTATTTT
CASSLYGEDDTQYF
>NA|TRBV5-1|TRBJ1-1|14|NA
TGCGCCAGCAGCCCACGAAACATCCACACTGAAGCTTTCTTT
CASSPRNIHTEAFF
>NA|TRBV12-3/TRBV12-4|TRBJ2-3|13|NA
TGTGCCAGCAGTTTAGTCCGCACAGATACGCAGTATTTT
CASSLVRTDTQYF
>TRBD1|TRBV7-2|TRBJ2-7|14|few
TGTGCCAGCAGCCAGATCACAGGGGGAAGGGAGCAGTACTTC
CASSQITGGREQYF
>NA|TRBV15|TRBJ1-4|15|NA
TGTGCCACCAGCAGACAGCCTTCAGGGGATGAAAAACTGTTTTTT
CATSRQPSGDEKLFF
>NA|TRBV5-4|TRBJ2-6|15|NA
TGTGCCAGCAGCCCCGGACAAACAGAGGTCAACGTCCTGACTTTC
CASSPGQTEVNVLTF
>NA|TRBV19|TRBJ2-7|11|NA
TGTGCCAGCCAGGGGGGGTCCGAGCAGTACTTC
CASQGGSEQYF
>TRBD1|TRBV11-3|TRBJ2-1|17|NA
TGTGCCAGCAGCCTCCCGCGGCGACAGGGGGCGCGGAATGAGCAGTTCTTC
CASSLPRRQGARNEQFF
>NA|TRBV21-1|TRBJ2-2|15|NA
TGTGCCAGCACCCAGACATTGGGGTACACCGGGGAGCTGTTTTTT
CASTQTLGYTGELFF
>TRBD1|TRBV4-1|TRBJ1-2|17|NA
TGCGCCAGCAGCCAAGAAGGGGGACAGGGGGCGGCCTATGGCTACACCTTC
CASSQEGGQGAAYGYTF
>NA|TRBV5-7|TRBJ1-6|17|NA
TGTGCCAGCAGCTCGGGACAAGACGGGGGTCCCAATTCACCCCTCCACTTT
CASSSGQDGGPNSPLHF
>NA|TRBV4-1|TRBJ1-1|15|NA
TGCGCCAGCAGCCAAGATGGGGGTTCGGGCACTGAAGCTTTCTTT
CASSQDGGSGTEAFF
>TRBD1|TRBV7-6|TRBJ2-1|15|NA
TGTGCCAGCAGCTCCCAGGACAGGGGTTTAGGGGAGCAGTTCTTC
CASSSQDRGLGEQFF
>NA|TRBV27|TRBJ1-1|13|NA
TGTGCCAGCAGTTTAAGACCGAACACTGAAGCTTTCTTT
CASSLRPNTEAFF
>TRBD1|TRBV7-3|TRBJ2-1|14|NA
TGTGCCAGCAGCGCGGGACAGGGGGACAATGAGCAGTTCTTC
CASSAGQGDNEQFF
>TRBD1|TRBV7-9|TRBJ2-7|12|NA
TGTGCCAGCGGTACAGGGGGAGACGAGCAGTACTTC
CASGTGGDEQYF
>TRBD1|TRBV2|TRBJ2-7|17|NA
TGTGCCAGCAGGGGTCCCGGGACAGGGGAGGGGTTCTACGAGCAGTACTTC
CASRGPGTGEGFYEQYF
>NA|TRBV7-9|TRBJ1-1|13|NA
TGTGCCAGCAGCTTACTCAGGGACACTGAAGCTTTCTTT
CASSLLRDTEAFF
>NA|TRBV28|TRBJ1-6|16|NA
TGTGCCAGCAGTCTCAACAAGAGCTCCTATAATTCACCCCTCCACTTT
CASSLNKSSYNSPLHF